The 9 T cell receptor beta chains presented below share a single source sample, sequenced in a study of identical twins. TCRdb ran MiXCR on the 5' RACE reads and lists one entry per CDR3 protein. This table holds around 250,000 distinct CDR3 sequences, 6.5% to 9.5% found once. This sample also belongs to another study, concerning yellow fever vaccine responses in identical twins.

Sequencing was carried out using CD8+ T cells sorted from blood. The receptors shown here come from a woman in her late teens or twenties in good health.

Only a few counts were recorded for this clonotype. This chain joins TRBV3-1 and TRBJ2-5, with D perhaps assigned TRBD1 or TRBD2 (5 bases each). Germline CDR1 LGHDT, CDR2 YNNKEL (reference sequence). The CDR3 is made up of 16 amino acids. Trimming removed 3 bases from V and 1 base from J, with 15 bases in between. CDR3 DNA sequence: TGTGCCAGCAGCCAGATAGGCCAGGGACCCCAAGAGACCCAGTACTTC. This translates into CASSQIGQGPQETQYF.

There are many counts of this clonotype. This chain links TRBV5-5 with TRBJ2-7; 9 bases are a match to TRBD1. CDR1 is SGHKS and CDR2 is YYEKEE in the germline V gene (reference sequence). CDR3 length equals 16 residues. With 0 bases clipped from V and 2 bases from J, the junction kept 6 bases outside the gene matches. This chain's CDR3 is CASSLAMGQGTYEQYF. The CDR3 nucleotides read TGTGCCAGCAGCTTGGCCATGGGACAGGGAACCTACGAGCAGTACTTC.

J is TRBJ2-7 and V is TRBV20-1; 13 bases agree with TRBD2. The CDR3 runs to 14 residues. Germline values: CDR1 DFQATT, CDR2 SNEGSKA (reference sequence). V trimming: 3 bases; J trimming: 5 bases; junction bases outside the gene matches: 4. The CDR3 nucleotides are TGCAGTGCTAGGGGTGGACTAGCGGGAGACGAGCAGTACTTC. Its protein product is CSARGGLAGDEQYF.

J is TRBJ2-7 and V is TRBV3-2. TRBV3-2 is a pseudogene. CDR3 size: 15 residues. The CDR3 reads CASSQDPRARYEQYF. In DNA form, the CDR3 reads TGTGCCAGCAGCCAAGATCCCAGGGCTCGCTACGAGCAGTACTTC.

The sample holds many counts of this clonotype. CDR3 sequence (DNA): TGTGCCAGCAGCCCGGTCTCCTACGAGCAGTACTTC. Translation gives CASSPVSYEQYF. The rearrangement joins TRBV7-9 to TRBJ2-7, with no clear D. Per the germline V gene, CDR1 is SEHNR and CDR2 is FQNEAQ (reference sequence). The CDR3 length is 12 residues. V lost 5 bases to trimming and J lost 0 bases, with 5 bases between them.

This clonotype has a count of ten or more. This chain uses TRBV29-1 with TRBJ2-3, with D possibly TRBD2 on 6 matching bases. Germline V gene lookup returns CDR1 SQVTM and CDR2 ANQGSEA. Trimming took 7 bases from V and 0 from J, leaving 14 bases between them. This CDR3 is 14 amino acids long. CDR3 bases: TGCAGCGCCGTCGGGCGGGACAGCACAGATACGCAGTATTTT. Amino acid sequence: CSAVGRDSTDTQYF.

This clonotype has a single count. V gene TRBV14 combines with J gene TRBJ2-7, with TRBD2 as a possible D gene (7 bases). The CDR3 is 17 amino acids. V was clipped by 1 base and J by 2 bases, with 18 bases between them. Germline V gene lookup returns CDR1 SGHDN and CDR2 FVKESK. This CDR3 reads CASSQGPTGRGTYEQYF. CDR3 in DNA: TGTGCCAGCAGCCAAGGACCCACAGGGAGGGGAACCTACGAGCAGTACTTC.

This clonotype has a handful of counts. This chain links TRBV12-3 or TRBV12-4 with TRBJ2-4; 11 bases align to TRBD1. The V and J ends lost 5 bases and 1 base, in that order; junction bases with no gene match: 4. This CDR3 has 16 amino acids. The CDR3 DNA follows: TGTGCCAGCAGTGGGACAGGGGGAGACGCCAAAAACATTCAGTACTTC. Translating gives CASSGTGGDAKNIQYF.

As concerns this clonotype: Relative to the germline gene, one junction end is altered; a read error may explain this. V usage is TRBV7-7 and J usage is TRBJ1-2; 7 bases fit TRBD1. This CDR3 comprises 15 residues. Germline V gene lookup returns CDR1 SSHAT and CDR2 FNYEAQ (reference sequence). CDR3 DNA: TGTGCTAGCAGCCGGAAACAGGGGAACTACTATGGCTACACCTTC. This sequence encodes CASSRKQGNYYGYTF. Full variable domain (outside the CDR3, taken from reference TRBV7-7 and TRBJ1-2): GAGVSQSPRYKVTKRGQDVTLRCDPISSHATLYWYQQALGQGPEFLTYFNYEAQPDKSGLPSDRFSAERPEGSISTLTIQRTEQRDSAMYRCASSRKQGNYYGYTFGSGTRLTVV.